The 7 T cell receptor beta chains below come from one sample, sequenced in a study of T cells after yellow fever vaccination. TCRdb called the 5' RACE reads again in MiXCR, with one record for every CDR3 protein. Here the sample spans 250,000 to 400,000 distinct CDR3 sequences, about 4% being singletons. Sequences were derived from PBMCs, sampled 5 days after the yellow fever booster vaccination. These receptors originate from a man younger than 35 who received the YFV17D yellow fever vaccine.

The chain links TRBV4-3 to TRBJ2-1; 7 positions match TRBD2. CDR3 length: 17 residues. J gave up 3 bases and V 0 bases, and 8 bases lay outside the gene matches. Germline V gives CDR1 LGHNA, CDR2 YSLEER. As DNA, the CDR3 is TGCGCCAGCAGCCAAGATGGGCCTAGCGGCTACTACAATGAGCAGTTCTTC. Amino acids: CASSQDGPSGYYNEQFF.

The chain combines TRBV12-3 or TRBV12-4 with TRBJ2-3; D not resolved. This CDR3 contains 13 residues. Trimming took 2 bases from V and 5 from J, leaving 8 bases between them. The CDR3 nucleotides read TGTGCCAGCAGTTTAAGGGTCGGAGATACGCAGTATTTT. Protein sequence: CASSLRVGDTQYF.

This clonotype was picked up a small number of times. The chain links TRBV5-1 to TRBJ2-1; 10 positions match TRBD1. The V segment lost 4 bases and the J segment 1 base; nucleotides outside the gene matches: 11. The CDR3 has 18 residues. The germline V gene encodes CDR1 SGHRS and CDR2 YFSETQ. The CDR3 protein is CASSLGTGDTWSYNEQFF. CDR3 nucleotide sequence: TGCGCCAGCAGCCTCGGGACAGGGGATACGTGGTCCTACAATGAGCAGTTCTTC.

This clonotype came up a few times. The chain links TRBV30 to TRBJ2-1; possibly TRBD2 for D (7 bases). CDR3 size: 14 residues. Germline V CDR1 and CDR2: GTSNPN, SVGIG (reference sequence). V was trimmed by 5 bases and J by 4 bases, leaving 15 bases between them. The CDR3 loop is CAWERGGPYNEQFF. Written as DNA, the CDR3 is TGTGCCTGGGAGAGGGGGGGGCCTTACAATGAGCAGTTCTTC.

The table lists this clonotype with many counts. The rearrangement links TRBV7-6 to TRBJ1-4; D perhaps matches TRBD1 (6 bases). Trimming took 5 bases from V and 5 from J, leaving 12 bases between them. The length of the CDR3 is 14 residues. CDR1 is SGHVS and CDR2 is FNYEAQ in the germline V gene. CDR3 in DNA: TGTGCCAGCAGCCCCGGGGGCTCCAATGAAAAACTGTTTTTT. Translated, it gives CASSPGGSNEKLFF.

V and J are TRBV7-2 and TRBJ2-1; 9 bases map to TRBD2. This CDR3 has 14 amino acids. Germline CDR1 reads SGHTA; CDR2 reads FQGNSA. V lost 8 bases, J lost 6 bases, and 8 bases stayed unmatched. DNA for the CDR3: TGTGCCAGCGAGCGGGGCGGGGGGGCCAATGAGCAGTTCTTC. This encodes CASERGGGANEQFF.

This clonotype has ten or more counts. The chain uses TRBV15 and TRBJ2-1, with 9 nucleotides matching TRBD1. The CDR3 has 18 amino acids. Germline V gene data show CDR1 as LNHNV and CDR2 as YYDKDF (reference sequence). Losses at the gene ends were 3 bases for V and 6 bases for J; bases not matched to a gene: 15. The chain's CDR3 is CATSSPFSGTGGRNEQFF. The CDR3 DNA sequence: TGTGCCACCAGCAGCCCTTTTTCGGGTACAGGGGGCCGCAATGAGCAGTTCTTC.